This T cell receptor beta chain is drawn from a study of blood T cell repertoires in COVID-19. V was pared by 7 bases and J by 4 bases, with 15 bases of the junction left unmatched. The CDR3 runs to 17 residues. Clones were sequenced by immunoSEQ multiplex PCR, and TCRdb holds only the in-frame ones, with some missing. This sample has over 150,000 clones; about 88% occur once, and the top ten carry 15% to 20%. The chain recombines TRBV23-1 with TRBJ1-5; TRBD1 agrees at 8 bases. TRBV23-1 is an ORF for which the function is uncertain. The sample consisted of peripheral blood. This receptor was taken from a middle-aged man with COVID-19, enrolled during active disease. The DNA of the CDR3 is TGCGCCAGCACGACTACCGGACAGGGTTCGTGTAATCAGCCCCAGCATTTT. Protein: CASTTTGQGSCNQPQHF.